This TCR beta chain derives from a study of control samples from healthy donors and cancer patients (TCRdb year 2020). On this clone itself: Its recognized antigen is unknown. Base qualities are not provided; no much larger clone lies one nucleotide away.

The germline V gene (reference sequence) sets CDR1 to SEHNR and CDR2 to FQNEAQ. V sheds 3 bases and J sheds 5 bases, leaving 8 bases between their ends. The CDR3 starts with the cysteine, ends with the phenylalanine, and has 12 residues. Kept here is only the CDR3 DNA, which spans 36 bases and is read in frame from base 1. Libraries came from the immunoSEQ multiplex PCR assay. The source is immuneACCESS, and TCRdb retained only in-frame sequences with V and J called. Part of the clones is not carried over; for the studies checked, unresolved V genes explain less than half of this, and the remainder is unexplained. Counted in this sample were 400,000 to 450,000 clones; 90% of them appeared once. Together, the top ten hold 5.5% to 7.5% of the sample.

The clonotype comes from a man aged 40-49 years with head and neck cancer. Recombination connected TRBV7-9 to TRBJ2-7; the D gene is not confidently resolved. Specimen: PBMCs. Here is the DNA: TGTGCCAGCAGCTTGGGTTGGGACGAGCAGTACTTC. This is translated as CASSLGWDEQYF. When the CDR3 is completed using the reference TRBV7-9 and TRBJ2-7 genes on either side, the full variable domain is DTGVSQNPRHKITKRGQNVTFRCDPISEHNRLYWYRQTLGQGPEFLTYFQNEAQLEKSRLLSDRFSAERPKGSFSTLEIQRTEQGDSAMYLCASSLGWDEQYFGPGTRLTVT.